This T cell receptor (beta chain) is drawn from a study of control samples from healthy donors and cancer patients. This clone was observed once. This CDR3 is also generated by other DNA sequences in the sample. Method: immunoSEQ multiplex PCR; TCRdb's copy keeps in-frame clones and lacks some. The table records about 180,000 clones, roughly nine tenths of them present only once. Trimming took off 0 bases at V and 1 base at J, with 4 bases between the two ends. CDR1 is SGDLS, CDR2 YYNGEE, per germline. This CDR3 has 13 amino acids. The sequenced sample consisted of blood. The clonotype was recovered from a man aged 25 to 40 in good health. The chain recombines TRBV9 with TRBJ1-1; D is undetermined. The chain's CDR3 is CASSVASNTEAFF. DNA of the CDR3: TGTGCCAGCAGCGTAGCTTCGAACACTGAAGCTTTCTTT.